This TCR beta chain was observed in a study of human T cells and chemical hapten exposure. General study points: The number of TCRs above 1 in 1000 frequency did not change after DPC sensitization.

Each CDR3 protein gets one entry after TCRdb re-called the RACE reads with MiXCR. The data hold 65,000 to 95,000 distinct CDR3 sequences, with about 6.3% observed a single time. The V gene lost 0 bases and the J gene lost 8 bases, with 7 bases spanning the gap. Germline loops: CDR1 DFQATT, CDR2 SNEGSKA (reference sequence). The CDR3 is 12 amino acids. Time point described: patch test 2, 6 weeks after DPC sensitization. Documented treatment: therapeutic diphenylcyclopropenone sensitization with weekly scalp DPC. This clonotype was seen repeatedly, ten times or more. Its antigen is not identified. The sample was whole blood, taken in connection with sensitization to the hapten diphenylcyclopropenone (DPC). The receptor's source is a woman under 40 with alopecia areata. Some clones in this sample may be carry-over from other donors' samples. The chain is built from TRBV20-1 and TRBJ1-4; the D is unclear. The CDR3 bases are TGCAGTGCTAGAGATTTTGGGGAAAAACTGTTTTTT. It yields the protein CSARDFGEKLFF.